This T cell receptor beta chain is from a study of blood T cell repertoires in COVID-19. Only in-frame clones appear in the TCRdb table, and some are missing; sequencing was by immunoSEQ multiplex PCR. Here the sample spans about 64,000 clones, 70% to 90% being singletons. CDR1 SGHKS and CDR2 YYEKEE come from the germline V gene (reference sequence). The CDR3 consists of 13 residues. Trimming took off 0 bases at V and 7 bases at J, with 7 bases between the two ends. The chain has TRBV5-5 and TRBJ1-4; TRBD1 might be the D (5 bases). The sample comprised peripheral blood. The receptor comes from a man aged 50 to 60 with active COVID-19. CDR3 DNA sequence: TGTGCCAGCAGCTTGGGGGGCTTTGAAAAACTGTTTTTT. Protein product: CASSLGGFEKLFF.